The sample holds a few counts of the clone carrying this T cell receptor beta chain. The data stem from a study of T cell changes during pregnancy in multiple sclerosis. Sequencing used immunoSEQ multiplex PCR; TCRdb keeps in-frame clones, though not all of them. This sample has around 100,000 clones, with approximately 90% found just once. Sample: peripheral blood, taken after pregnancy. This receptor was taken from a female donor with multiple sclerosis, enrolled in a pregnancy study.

CDR3 bases: TGTGCCAGCAGGCCCCCTGGGGGGTATGGCTACACCTTC. It translates to CASRPPGGYGYTF. The V gene is TRBV6-5, the J gene TRBJ1-2; D may be TRBD1 (5 bases). Trimming cost V 6 bases and J 5 bases, with 13 bases left between them. The CDR3 is 13 amino acids. Germline values: CDR1 MNHEY, CDR2 SVGAGI.